Listed here are 6 T cell receptor beta chains from one sample, sequenced in a study of beta chain features in type 1 diabetes (dated by TCRdb to 2016 to 2019). The paper's findings and limits, for the study overall: A moderate but significant shortening of TCRB CDR3 length was observed in type 1 diabetes patients in all four CD4+ subsets.

No antigen has been identified for these receptors. Library preparation employed the immunoSEQ multiplex PCR assay. The High Capacity cDNA Reverse Transcription Kit was used to reverse transcribe all of the isolated RNA, meaning that expressed TCRB transcripts were what got sequenced. This immuneACCESS table, as held by TCRdb, lists in-frame sequences with V and J called but not all clones. Of the missing ones, under half trace to an unresolved V gene in checked studies; the others have no known cause. The sample table shows some 130,000 clones, and 7.5% to 9.5% are seen once. Under 0.9% of the sample lies in the top ten. Sequenced input: central memory CD4+ T cells from blood. All receptors derive from a man younger than 45 with type 1 diabetes.

The sample holds a few counts of this clone. This chain joins TRBV5-4 and TRBJ1-1, with D unclear. Germline V CDR1 and CDR2: SGHNT, YYREEE (reference sequence). V lost 2 bases to trimming and J lost 0 bases, with 5 bases between them. The CDR3 length is 13 residues. CDR3 nucleotide sequence: TGTGCCAGCAGCTTATCGTTGAACACTGAAGCTTTCTTT. Encoded protein: CASSLSLNTEAFF.

This clone came up a few times. This chain links TRBV6-6 with TRBJ2-5; maybe TRBD2 (5 bases). The V gene's germline CDR1 is MNHNY and CDR2 SVGAGI (reference sequence). The CDR3 extends over 12 amino acids. The germline V and J ends were trimmed by 4 bases and 6 bases, with 9 bases remaining between them. The CDR3 loop reads CASSFRGKTQYF. The CDR3 DNA sequence: TGTGCCAGCAGTTTTCGGGGAAAGACCCAGTACTTC.

This chain links TRBV25-1 with TRBJ2-3; TRBD2 might be the D (5 bases). V was pared by 4 bases and J by 6 bases, with 11 bases between. This CDR3 region has 13 residues. CDR1 is MGHDK and CDR2 is SYGVNS in the germline V gene. As DNA, the CDR3 is TGTGCCAGCAGTGGAAGGCTAGCCGATACGCAGTATTTT. Encoded protein: CASSGRLADTQYF. Based on the CDR3 plus reference TRBV25-1 and TRBJ2-3, the full variable domain is EADIYQTPRYLVIGTGKKITLECSQTMGHDKMYWYQQDPGMELHLIHYSYGVNSTEKGDLSSESTVSRIRTEHFPLTLESARPSHTSQYLCASSGRLADTQYFGPGTRLTVL.

The rearrangement uses TRBV29-1 and TRBJ2-5; 8 bases line up with TRBD1. After removal of 4 bases from V and 5 bases from J, the junction contained 6 bases not matched to a gene. This CDR3 comprises 13 residues. Germline CDR1 and CDR2: SQVTM and ANQGSEA. CDR3 nucleotides: TGCAGCGTTGTAGACAGGGGCGGCGAGACCCAGTACTTC. It codes for CSVVDRGGETQYF.

This clone has more than one count but fewer than ten. The chain links TRBV5-1 to TRBJ2-1; TRBD1 is a possible D gene (6 bases). The CDR3 is made up of 15 amino acids. V gave up 4 bases and J gave up 4 bases, with 15 bases separating them. CDR1 is SGHRS, CDR2 YFSETQ, per germline. CDR3: CASSPAGQQYNEQFF. The CDR3 region has the DNA TGCGCCAGCAGCCCGGCCGGACAGCAATACAATGAGCAGTTCTTC.

This clone occurred a few times. Different DNA sequences within this sample yield the same CDR3. The genes are TRBV9 and TRBJ2-1; D is possibly TRBD1 (6 bases). Per germline, CDR1 SGDLS and CDR2 YYNGEE. The CDR3 is made up of 15 amino acids. Trimming took 3 bases from V and 2 from J, leaving 12 bases between them. CDR3 amino acids: CASSGRDRTYNEQFF. The CDR3 DNA reads TGTGCCAGCAGCGGACGAGACAGGACCTACAATGAGCAGTTCTTC.